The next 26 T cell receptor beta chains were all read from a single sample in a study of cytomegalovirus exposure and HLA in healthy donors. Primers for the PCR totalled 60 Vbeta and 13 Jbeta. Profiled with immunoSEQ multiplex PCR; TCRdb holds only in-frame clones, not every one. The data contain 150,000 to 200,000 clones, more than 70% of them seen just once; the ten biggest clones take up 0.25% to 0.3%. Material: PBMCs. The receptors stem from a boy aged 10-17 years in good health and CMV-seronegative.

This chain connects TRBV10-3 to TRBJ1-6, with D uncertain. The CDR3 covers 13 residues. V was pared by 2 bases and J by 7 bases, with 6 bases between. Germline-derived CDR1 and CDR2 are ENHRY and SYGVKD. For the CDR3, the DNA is TGTGCCATCAGTGAGGCCACAAATTCACCCCTCCACTTT. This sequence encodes CAISEATNSPLHF.

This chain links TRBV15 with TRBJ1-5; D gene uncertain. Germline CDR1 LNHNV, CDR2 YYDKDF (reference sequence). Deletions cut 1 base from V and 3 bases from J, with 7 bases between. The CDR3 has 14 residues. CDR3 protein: CATSRGGLNQPQHF. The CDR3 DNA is TGTGCCACCAGCAGAGGAGGACTCAATCAGCCCCAGCATTTT.

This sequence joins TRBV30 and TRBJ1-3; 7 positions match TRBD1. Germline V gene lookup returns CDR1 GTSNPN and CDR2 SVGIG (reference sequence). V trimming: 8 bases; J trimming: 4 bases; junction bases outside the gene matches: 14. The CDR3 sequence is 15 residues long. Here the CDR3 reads CAVDEGAREGNTIYF. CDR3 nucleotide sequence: TGTGCCGTCGACGAGGGGGCGAGAGAAGGAAACACCATATATTTT.

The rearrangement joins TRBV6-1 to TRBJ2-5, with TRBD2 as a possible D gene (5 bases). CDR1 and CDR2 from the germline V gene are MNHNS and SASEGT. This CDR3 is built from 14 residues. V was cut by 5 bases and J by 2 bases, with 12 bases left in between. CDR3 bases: TGTGCCAGCAGTCGCGAACGAGGGCAAGAGACCCAGTACTTC. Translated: CASSRERGQETQYF.

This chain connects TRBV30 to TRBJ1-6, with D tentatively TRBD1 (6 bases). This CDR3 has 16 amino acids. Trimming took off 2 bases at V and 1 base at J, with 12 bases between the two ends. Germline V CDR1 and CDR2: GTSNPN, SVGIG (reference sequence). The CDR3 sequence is CAWSPIGQSYNSPLHF. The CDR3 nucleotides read TGTGCCTGGAGTCCTATTGGACAGTCCTATAATTCACCCCTCCACTTT.

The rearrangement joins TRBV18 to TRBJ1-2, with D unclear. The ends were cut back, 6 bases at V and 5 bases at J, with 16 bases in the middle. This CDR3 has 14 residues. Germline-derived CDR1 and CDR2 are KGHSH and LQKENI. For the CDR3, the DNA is TGTGCCAGCTCCCACTTAGAGGCCCTGTATGGCTACACCTTC. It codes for CASSHLEALYGYTF.

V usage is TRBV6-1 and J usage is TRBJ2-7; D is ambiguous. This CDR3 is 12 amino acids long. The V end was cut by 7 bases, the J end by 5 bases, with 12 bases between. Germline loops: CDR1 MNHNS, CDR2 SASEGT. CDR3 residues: CASTLPEDEQYF. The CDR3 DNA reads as TGTGCCAGCACTTTACCAGAGGACGAGCAGTACTTC.

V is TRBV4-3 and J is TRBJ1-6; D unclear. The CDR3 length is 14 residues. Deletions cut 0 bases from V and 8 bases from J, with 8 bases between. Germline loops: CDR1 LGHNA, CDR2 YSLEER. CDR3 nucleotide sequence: TGCGCCAGCAGCCAAGAATCGAGGGATTCACCCCTCCACTTT. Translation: CASSQESRDSPLHF.

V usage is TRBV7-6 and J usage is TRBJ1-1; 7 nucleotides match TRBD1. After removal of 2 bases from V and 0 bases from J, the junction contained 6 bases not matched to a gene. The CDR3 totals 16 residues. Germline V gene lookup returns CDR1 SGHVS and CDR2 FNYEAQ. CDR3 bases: TGTGCCAGCAGCTTATATGGGGACAGCATGAACACTGAAGCTTTCTTT. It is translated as CASSLYGDSMNTEAFF.

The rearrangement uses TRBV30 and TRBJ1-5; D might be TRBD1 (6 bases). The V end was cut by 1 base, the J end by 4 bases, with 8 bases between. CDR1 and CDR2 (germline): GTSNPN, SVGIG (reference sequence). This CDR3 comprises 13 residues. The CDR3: CAWSATGNQPQHF. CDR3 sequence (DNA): TGTGCCTGGAGTGCTACAGGGAATCAGCCCCAGCATTTT.

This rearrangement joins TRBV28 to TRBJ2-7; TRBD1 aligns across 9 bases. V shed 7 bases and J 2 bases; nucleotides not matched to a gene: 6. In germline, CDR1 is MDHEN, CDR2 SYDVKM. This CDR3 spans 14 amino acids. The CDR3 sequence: CASIPGTGPYEQYF. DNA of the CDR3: TGTGCCAGCATCCCCGGGACAGGGCCCTACGAGCAGTACTTC.

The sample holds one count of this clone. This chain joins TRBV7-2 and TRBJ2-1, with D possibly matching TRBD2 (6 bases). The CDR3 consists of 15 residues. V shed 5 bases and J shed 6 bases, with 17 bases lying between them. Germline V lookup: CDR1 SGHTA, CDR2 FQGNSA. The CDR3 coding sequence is TGTGCCAGCAGCCCGGGGGAAATATGGCCCAATGAGCAGTTCTTC. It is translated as CASSPGEIWPNEQFF.

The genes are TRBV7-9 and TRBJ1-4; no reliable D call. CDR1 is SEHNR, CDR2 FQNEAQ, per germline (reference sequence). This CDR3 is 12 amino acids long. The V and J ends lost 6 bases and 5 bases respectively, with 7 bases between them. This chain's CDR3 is CASSLANEKLFF. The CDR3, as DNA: TGTGCCAGCAGTCTCGCGAATGAAAAACTGTTTTTT.

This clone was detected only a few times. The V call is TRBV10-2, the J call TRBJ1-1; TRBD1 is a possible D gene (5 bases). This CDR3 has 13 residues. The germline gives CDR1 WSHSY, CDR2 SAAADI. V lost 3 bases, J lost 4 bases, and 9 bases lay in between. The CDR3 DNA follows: TGCGCCAGCAGTGAACAGGAACCCACTGAAGCTTTCTTT. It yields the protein CASSEQEPTEAFF.

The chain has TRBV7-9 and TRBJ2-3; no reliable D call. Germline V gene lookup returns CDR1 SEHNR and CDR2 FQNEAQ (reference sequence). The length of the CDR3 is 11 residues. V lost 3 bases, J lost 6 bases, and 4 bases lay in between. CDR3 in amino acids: CASSFGDTQYF. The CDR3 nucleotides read TGTGCCAGCAGCTTTGGCGATACGCAGTATTTT.

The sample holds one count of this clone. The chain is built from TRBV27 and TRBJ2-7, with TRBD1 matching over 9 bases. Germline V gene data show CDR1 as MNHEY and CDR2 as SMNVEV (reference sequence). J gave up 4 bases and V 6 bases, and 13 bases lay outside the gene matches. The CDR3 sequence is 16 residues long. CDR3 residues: CASSPFSGQGKYEQYF. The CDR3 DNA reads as TGTGCCAGCAGCCCCTTTTCGGGACAGGGTAAATACGAGCAGTACTTC.

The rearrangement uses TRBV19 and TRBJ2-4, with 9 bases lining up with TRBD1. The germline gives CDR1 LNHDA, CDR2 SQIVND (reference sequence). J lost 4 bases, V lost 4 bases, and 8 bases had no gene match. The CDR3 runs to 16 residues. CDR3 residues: CASSTSGQGGKNIQYF. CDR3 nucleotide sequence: TGTGCCAGTAGTACGTCGGGACAGGGTGGGAAAAACATTCAGTACTTC.

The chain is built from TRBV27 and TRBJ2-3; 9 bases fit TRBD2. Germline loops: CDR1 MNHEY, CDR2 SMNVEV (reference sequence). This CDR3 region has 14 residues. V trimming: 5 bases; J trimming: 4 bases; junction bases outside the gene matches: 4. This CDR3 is CASSQLAGADTQYF. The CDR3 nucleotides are TGTGCCAGCAGTCAACTAGCGGGCGCAGATACGCAGTATTTT.

DNA of the CDR3: TGTGCCAGCAGCTTAGGGGGGGGACTCAACAATGAGCAGTTCTTC. The encoded protein is CASSLGGGLNNEQFF. The chain couples TRBV7-9 to TRBJ2-1, with 7 bases matching TRBD2. Germline CDR1 and CDR2: SEHNR and FQNEAQ (reference sequence). With 1 base clipped from V and 5 bases from J, the junction kept 5 bases outside the gene matches. This CDR3 is 15 amino acids long.

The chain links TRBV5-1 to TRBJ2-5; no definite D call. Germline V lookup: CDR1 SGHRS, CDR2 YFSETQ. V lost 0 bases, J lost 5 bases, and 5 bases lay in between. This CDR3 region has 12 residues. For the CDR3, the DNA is TGCGCCAGCAGCTTGGCCGCGGAGACCCAGTACTTC. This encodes CASSLAAETQYF.

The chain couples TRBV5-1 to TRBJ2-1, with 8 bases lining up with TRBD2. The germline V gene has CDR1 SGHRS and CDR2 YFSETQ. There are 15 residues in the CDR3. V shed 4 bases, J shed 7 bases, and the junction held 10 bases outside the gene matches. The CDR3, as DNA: TGCGCCAGCAGCCCCGGGGGGGCGGGGCTTAATGAGCAGTTCTTC. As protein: CASSPGGAGLNEQFF. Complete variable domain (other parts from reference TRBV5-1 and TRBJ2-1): KAGVTQTPRYLIKTRGQQVTLSCSPISGHRSVSWYQQTPGQGLQFLFEYFSETQRNKGNFPGRFSGRQFSNSRSEMNVSTLELGDSALYLCASSPGGAGLNEQFFGPGTRLTVL.

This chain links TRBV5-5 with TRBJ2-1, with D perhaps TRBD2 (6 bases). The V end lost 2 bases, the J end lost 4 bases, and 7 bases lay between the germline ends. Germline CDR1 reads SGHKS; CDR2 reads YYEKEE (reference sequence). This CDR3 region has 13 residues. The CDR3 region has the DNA TGTGCCAGCAGCTTCGGAGGGTACAATGAGCAGTTCTTC. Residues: CASSFGGYNEQFF. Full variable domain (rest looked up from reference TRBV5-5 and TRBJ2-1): DAGVTQSPTHLIKTRGQQVTLRCSPISGHKSVSWYQQVLGQGPQFIFQYYEKEERGRGNFPDRFSARQFPNYSSELNVNALLLGDSALYLCASSFGGYNEQFFGPGTRLTVL.

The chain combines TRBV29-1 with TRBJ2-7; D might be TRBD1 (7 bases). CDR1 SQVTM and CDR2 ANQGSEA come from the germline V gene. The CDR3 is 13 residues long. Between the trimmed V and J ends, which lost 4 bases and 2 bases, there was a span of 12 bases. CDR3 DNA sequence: TGCAGCGTTGGAGGAGGGACAGCCTACGAGCAGTACTTC. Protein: CSVGGGTAYEQYF.

CDR3: CASSHVRTDGYTF. CDR3 nucleotides: TGTGCCAGCAGCCACGTCCGGACAGATGGCTACACCTTC. The rearrangement uses TRBV7-2 and TRBJ1-2; possibly TRBD1 for D (6 bases). This CDR3 contains 13 residues. Germline loops: CDR1 SGHTA, CDR2 FQGNSA. V gave up 5 bases and J gave up 6 bases, with 13 bases separating them.

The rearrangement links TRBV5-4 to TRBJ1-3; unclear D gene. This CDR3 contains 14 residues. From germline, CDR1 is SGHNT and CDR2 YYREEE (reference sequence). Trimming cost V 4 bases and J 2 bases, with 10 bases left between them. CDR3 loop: CASSLGSTGNTIYF. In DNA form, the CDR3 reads TGTGCCAGCAGCCTCGGGTCGACTGGAAACACCATATATTTT.

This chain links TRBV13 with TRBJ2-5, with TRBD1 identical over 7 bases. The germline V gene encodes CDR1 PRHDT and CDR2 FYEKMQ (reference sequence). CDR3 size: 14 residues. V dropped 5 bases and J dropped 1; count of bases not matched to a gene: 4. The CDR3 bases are TGTGCCAGCAGCCCCGACAGGGCCCAAGAGACCCAGTACTTC. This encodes CASSPDRAQETQYF.